This entry features one T cell receptor (beta chain) sequence. The antigen it binds to is not known. The record has no base qualities; no much larger clone is one base away. The record originates from a study of blood T cell repertoires in COVID-19 (dated by TCRdb to the early 2020s). General notes on the study: The collaborator samples originated in the United States, Italy and Spain and spanned the acute and convalescent phases of COVID-19. HLA class I and class II types, where available, came from metadata supplied by the sample provider rather than from assay-based typing. The material from the prospective study consisted of cDNA or gDNA derived from T cells, B-cell-depleted T cells, or PBMCs. The repertoires were made available in a free public database intended to serve as a resource for research on the immune response to SARS-CoV-2. A de-identified subject ID, COVID-19 status, age in years and sex were almost always included in the sample metadata. Deeply sampled blood TCRbeta repertoires from subjects exposed to, actively infected with, or recovered from COVID-19 were included in the dataset. The samples were drawn from the first 160 participants of the ongoing ImmuneRACE study and from 950 to 1,500 subjects provided by 6 global collaborators. Findings and caveats that apply to the study as a whole: The amount of clinical and demographic metadata varied by source and participant and was provided uncurated.

Collaborating institutions collected whole blood in K2EDTA tubes following their own protocols. Collaborator samples were shipped for TCRbeta analysis as frozen whole blood, isolated PBMCs, or DNA extracted from either sample type. TCRbeta CDR3 regions were amplified from genomic DNA using the immunoSEQ Assay, a bias-controlled multiplex PCR. As for the original processing: Nucleated cell counts per sample were estimated from amplification of reference gene primers within the assay. To quantify the absolute abundance of each unique TCRbeta CDR3 rearrangement, sequence reads were collapsed and filtered. For each sample, productive Simpson clonality was calculated as the square root of Simpson's diversity index over productive rearrangements. As stored in TCRdb, this immuneACCESS dataset retains in-frame rearrangements with V and J assigned. A fraction of the clones does not appear; measured against another copy, unresolved V genes explain less than half of the discrepancy, and the remainder lacks a known reason. Clonal size and the V and J genes are those of that table, whereas D and trimming came from the DNA. Within this sample are under 75,000 clones, with around 80% of them counted one time only. The ten biggest clones cover more than 7% of the sample.

The trim is 4 bases for V and 7 bases for J, with a gap of 16 bases between the germline ends. The CDR1 and CDR2 encoded by the germline V gene are MDHEN and SYDVKM. Reading from cysteine to phenylalanine, the CDR3 counts 15 amino acids. Here the CDR3 DNA is all that survives: 45 bases in frame from base 1. This receptor was obtained from a man aged 60 to 69 with acute or convalescent COVID-19. Sequencing input: peripheral blood. This sequence uses TRBV28 and TRBJ1-4, and perhaps TRBD1 as D gene, on 5 matching bases. CDR3 loop: CASSWGGGSGEKLFF. The DNA sequence is as follows: TGTGCCAGCAGTTGGGGTGGGGGGAGCGGTGAAAAACTGTTTTTT.